This TCR beta chain came from a study of shared clonotypes between healthy human individuals. CDR1 MDHEN and CDR2 SYDVKM come from the germline V gene. The length of the CDR3 is 15 residues. With 3 bases removed from V and 5 bases from J, the gap between germline ends came to 16 bases. This clone showed up many times. Naive CD8 cells lacked CD45RO, underwent positive selection for CCR7 and left out terminally differentiated effector memory CD45RA+ cells. Using immunoSEQ multiplex PCR, the repertoire was profiled, and TCRdb retains in-frame clones only, with some absent. The table shows about 680,000 clones, with about 90% occurring only once.

This sequence was found in a man aged 25-45 years in good health. Sequenced: naive CD8+ T cells sorted from blood. This chain links TRBV28 with TRBJ2-5; D may correspond to TRBD1 or TRBD2 (5 bases each). The CDR3 loop is CASSFFAGTSETQYF. Here the CDR3 DNA reads TGTGCCAGCAGTTTCTTCGCAGGGACGTCTGAGACCCAGTACTTC.